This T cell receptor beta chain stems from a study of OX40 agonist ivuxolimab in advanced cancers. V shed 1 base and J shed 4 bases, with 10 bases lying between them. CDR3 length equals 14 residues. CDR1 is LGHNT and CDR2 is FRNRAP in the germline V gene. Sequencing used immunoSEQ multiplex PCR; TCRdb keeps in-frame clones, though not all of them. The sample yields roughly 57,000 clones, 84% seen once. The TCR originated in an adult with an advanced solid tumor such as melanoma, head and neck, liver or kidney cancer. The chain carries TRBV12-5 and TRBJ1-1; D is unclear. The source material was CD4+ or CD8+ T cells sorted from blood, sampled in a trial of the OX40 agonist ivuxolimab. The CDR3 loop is CASGLGVHGTEAFF. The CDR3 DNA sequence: TGTGCTAGTGGTTTGGGGGTGCACGGCACTGAAGCTTTCTTT.